Listed here is a single T cell receptor (beta chain). This sample was taken from a study of CD8 T cells in ankylosing spondylitis. TCRdb recomputed calls from the 5' RACE reads with MiXCR, one row per CDR3 protein. The table records about 310,000 distinct CDR3 sequences, less than 25% of them present only once. The sequence was collected from a female donor with ankylosing spondylitis or in good health (not recorded which). What was sequenced was blood, either unsorted or a sorted T cell fraction (not recorded which).

DNA of the CDR3: TGTGCCACCAGTCAGGGGACCAACACCGGGGAGCTGTTTTTT. Translating it yields CATSQGTNTGELFF. This chain connects TRBV24-1 to TRBJ2-2, with D perhaps matching TRBD1 (6 bases). This CDR3 has 14 residues. Per the germline V gene, CDR1 is KGHDR and CDR2 is SFDVKD. Trimming removed 6 bases at V and 2 bases at J, with 9 bases between.